This T cell receptor (beta chain) was identified in a study of T-cell memory formation after mild COVID-19. TCR alpha and TCR beta cDNA libraries carrying sample barcodes and UMIs were produced by 5'RACE using constant-segment primers. TCRdb re-analysed the 5' RACE reads in MiXCR, keeping a single row per CDR3 protein. The table records roughly 450,000 distinct CDR3 sequences, 15% to 20% of them present only once. The CDR3 spans 15 residues. Trimming took 3 bases from V and 8 from J; bases not matched to a gene: 6. In germline, CDR1 is SGHTA, CDR2 FQGNSA. Study results and caveats: Among clones contracting day 15 to 85, CD4/CD8 was balanced, whereas later expanders leaned CD4+.

In its sample, this clonotype was seen a few times. What it binds is not known. This chain links TRBV7-2 with TRBJ2-1, with TRBD1 matching over 11 bases. The sequence came from a man younger than 35 who had mild COVID-19 (a few samples of this study predate the infection). Cell type and time point are not known. Material for sequencing was PBMCs or a T cell subset sorted from them (not recorded which). The CDR3 reads CASSFPGQGGDEQFF. The CDR3 DNA is TGTGCCAGCAGCTTCCCGGGACAGGGGGGTGATGAGCAGTTCTTC.